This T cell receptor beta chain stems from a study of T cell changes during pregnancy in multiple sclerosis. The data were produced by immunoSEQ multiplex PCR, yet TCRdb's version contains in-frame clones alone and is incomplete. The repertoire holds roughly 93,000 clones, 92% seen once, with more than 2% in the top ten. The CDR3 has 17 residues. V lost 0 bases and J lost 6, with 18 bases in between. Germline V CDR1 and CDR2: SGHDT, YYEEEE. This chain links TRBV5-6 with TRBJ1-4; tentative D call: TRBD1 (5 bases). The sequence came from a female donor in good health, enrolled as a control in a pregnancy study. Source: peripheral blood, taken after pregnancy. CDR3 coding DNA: TGTGCCAGCAGCTTGGTATTTATGGGGCGCGCGGATGAAAAACTGTTTTTT. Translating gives CASSLVFMGRADEKLFF.